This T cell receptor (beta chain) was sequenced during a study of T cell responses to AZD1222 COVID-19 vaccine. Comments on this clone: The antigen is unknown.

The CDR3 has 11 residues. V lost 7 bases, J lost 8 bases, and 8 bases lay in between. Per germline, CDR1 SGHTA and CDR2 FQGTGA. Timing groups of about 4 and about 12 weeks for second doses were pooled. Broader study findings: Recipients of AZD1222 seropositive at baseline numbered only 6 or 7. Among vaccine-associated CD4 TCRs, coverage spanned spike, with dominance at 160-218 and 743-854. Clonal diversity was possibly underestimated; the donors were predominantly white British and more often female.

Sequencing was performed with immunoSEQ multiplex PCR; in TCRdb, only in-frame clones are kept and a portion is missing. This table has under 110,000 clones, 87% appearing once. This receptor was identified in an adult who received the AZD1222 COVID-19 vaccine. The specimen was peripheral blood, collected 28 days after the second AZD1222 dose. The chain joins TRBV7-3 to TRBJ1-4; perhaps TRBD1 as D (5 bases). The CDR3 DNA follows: TGTGCCAGCACCGGGGACGAAAAACTGTTTTTT. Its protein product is CASTGDEKLFF.